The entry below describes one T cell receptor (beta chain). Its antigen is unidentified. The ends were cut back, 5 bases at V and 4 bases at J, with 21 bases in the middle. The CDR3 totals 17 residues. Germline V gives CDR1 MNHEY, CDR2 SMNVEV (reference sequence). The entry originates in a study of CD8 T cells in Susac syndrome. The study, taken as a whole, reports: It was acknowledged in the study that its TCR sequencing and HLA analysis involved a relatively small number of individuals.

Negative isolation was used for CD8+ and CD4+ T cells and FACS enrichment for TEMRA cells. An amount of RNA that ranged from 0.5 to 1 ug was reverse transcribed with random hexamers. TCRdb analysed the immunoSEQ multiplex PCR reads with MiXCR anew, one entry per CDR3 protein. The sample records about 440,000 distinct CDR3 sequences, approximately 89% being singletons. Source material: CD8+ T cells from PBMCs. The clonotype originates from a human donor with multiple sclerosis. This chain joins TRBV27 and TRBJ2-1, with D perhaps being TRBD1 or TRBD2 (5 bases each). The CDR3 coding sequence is TGTGCCAGCAGTGTACAAGGGGTGTTAAGCGGATACAATGAGCAGTTCTTC. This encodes CASSVQGVLSGYNEQFF.